The table lists the clone carrying this T cell receptor beta chain with many counts. The data originate from a study of T cells in Graves' hyperthyroidism and ophthalmopathy. The V gene's germline CDR1 is LNHDA and CDR2 SQIVND (reference sequence). Trimming stripped 7 bases from V and 3 bases from J, with 10 bases between. This CDR3 has 13 amino acids. Researchers amplified the TCR beta CDR3 regions from RNA transcripts. RT-PCR in the first round (using the HTBI primer set) targeted the TCR CDR3. TCRdb re-called the multiplex PCR reads with MiXCR, one entry per CDR3 protein. The repertoire includes about 350,000 distinct CDR3 sequences, roughly 20% of them detected once, and 15% sits in the top ten. Exclusion criteria comprised uncontrolled infection, other autoimmune disease, pregnancy or lactation.

The chain has TRBV19 and TRBJ1-5, with a tentative D call TRBD1 (6 bases). Material: blood. This sequence originates from a woman between 35 and 50 years old with Graves' ophthalmopathy. The CDR3 DNA sequence: TGTGCCAGTAAAGGACAGACCAATCAGCCCCAGCATTTT. It yields the protein CASKGQTNQPQHF.